These T cell receptor beta chains were read from a single sample in a study of cytomegalovirus exposure and HLA in healthy donors. Produced via immunoSEQ multiplex PCR; TCRdb's table is partial and in-frame only. The sample has about 130,000 clones, more than 60% seen once. The sequenced sample consisted of PBMCs. The receptors were sampled from a woman aged 55 to 70 in good health and CMV-seropositive. Each CDR3 is given with its conserved first and last residue. A D gene is named only where the DNA matches it firmly. Clone size is not always given. Where it is, it says once, few, many or a class for expanded clones.

v_gene	abundance	d_gene	j_gene	CDR3nt	CDR3aa
TRBV4-3	NA	NA	TRBJ2-1	TGCGCCAGCAGCCAGCTCGTGTGGGGGGACAATGAGCAGTTCTTC	CASSQLVWGDNEQFF
TRBV30	once	NA	TRBJ2-2	TGTGCCTGGAGTTTGCAGGTGGTAAACACCGGGGAGCTGTTTTTT	CAWSLQVVNTGELFF
TRBV4-3	NA	TRBD2	TRBJ2-3	TGCGCCAGCAGCCAAGTTCCTCCCGGGACTAGCGGGACAGATACGCAGTATTTT	CASSQVPPGTSGTDTQYF
TRBV18	NA	NA	TRBJ1-1	TGTGCCAGCTCACCAGGAATACAGGGAAGCGAAGCTTTCTTT	CASSPGIQGSEAFF
TRBV10-3	NA	NA	TRBJ1-4	TGTGCCATCAGTGGCGGGGTGGAGGAAAAACTGTTTTTT	CAISGGVEEKLFF
TRBV19	few	NA	TRBJ1-3	TGTGCCAGTAGTCCCCGCGACACCTACTCTGGAAACACCATATATTTT	CASSPRDTYSGNTIYF
TRBV9	NA	NA	TRBJ1-6	TGTGCCAGCAGCGCCGTCCCGGGACTTAATTCACCCCTCCACTTT	CASSAVPGLNSPLHF
TRBV5-1	NA	TRBD2	TRBJ2-1	TGCGCCAGCAGCTCGGGACTAGCGGATTACAATGAGCAGTTCTTC	CASSSGLADYNEQFF
TRBV7-9	few	NA	TRBJ1-1	TGTGCCACCGCCCGGGGTGGGCCGGAGGAGACCGCTGAAGCTTTCTTT	CATARGGPEETAEAFF
TRBV19	NA	NA	TRBJ2-1	TGTGCCAGTAGTTACCGCACCGGGACAAATTACAATGAGCAGTTCTTC	CASSYRTGTNYNEQFF